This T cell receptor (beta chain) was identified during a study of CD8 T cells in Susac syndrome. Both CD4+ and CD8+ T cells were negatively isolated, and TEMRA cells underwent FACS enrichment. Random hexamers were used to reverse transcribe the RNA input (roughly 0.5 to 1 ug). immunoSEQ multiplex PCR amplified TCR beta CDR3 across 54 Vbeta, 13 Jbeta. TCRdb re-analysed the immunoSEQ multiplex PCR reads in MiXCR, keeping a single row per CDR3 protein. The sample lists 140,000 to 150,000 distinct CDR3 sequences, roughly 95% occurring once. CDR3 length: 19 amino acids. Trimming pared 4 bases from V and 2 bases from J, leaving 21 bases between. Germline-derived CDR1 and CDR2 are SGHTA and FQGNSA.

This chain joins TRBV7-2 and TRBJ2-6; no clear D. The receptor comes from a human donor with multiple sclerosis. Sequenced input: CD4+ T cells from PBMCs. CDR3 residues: CASSSLKAGQFAGANVLTF. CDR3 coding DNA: TGTGCCAGCAGCTCCCTAAAGGCTGGGCAATTCGCTGGGGCCAACGTCCTGACTTTC.